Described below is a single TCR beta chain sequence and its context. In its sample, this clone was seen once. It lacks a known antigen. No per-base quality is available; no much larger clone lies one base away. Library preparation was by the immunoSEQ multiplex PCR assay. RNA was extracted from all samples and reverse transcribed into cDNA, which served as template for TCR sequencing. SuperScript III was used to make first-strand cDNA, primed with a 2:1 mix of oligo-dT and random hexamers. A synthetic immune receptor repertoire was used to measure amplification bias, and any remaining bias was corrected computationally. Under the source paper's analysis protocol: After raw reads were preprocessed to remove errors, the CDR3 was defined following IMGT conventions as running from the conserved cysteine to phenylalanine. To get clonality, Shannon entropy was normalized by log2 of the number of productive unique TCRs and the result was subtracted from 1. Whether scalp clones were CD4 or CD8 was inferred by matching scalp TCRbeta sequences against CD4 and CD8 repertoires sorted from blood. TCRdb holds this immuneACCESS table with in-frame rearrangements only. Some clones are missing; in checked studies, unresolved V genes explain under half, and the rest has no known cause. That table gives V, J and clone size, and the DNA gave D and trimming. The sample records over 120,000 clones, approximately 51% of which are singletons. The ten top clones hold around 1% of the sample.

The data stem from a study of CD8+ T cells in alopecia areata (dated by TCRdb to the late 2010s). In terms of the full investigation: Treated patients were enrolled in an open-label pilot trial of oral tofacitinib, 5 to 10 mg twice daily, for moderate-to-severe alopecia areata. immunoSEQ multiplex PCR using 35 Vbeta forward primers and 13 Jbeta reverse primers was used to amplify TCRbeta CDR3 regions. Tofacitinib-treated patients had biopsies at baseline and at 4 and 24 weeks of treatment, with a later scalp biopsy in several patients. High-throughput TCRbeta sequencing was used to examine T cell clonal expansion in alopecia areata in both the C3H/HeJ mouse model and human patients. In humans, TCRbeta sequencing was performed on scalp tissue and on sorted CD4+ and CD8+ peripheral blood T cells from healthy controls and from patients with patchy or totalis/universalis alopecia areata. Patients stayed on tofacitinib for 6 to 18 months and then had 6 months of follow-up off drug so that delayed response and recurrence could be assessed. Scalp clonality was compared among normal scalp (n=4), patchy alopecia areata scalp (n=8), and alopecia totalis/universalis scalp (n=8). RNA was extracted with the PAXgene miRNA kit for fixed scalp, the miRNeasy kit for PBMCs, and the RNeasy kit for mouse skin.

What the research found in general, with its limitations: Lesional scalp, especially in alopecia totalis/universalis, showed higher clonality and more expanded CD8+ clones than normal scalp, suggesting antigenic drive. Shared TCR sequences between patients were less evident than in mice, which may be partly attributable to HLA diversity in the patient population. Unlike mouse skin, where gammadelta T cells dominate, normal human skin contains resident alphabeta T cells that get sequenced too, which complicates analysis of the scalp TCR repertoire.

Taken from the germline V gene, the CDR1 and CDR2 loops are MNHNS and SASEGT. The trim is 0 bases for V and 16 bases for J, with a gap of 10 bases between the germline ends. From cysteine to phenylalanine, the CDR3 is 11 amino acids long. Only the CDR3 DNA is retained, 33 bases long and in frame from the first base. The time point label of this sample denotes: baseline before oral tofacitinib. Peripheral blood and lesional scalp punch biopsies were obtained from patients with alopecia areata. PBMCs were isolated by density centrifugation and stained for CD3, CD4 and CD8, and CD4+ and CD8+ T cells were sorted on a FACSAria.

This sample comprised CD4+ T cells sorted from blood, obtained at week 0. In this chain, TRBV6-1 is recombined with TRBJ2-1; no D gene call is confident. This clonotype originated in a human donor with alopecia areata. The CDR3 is CASSEAAPYFF. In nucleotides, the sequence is TGTGCCAGCAGTGAAGCTGCCCCCTACTTCTTC.